These 28 T cell receptor beta chains were all obtained from the same sample, sequenced in a study of PD-1 blockade in mismatch repair-deficient tumors. The assay was immunoSEQ multiplex PCR, and TCRdb's table has in-frame clones only and misses some. The sample gives 15,000 to 20,000 clones, approximately 84% of which show up once; roughly 1.5% is in the top ten. The source material was PBMCs, sampled less than 25 weeks after starting pembrolizumab. The receptors stem from an adult with mismatch repair-deficient cancer.

This chain connects TRBV18 to TRBJ1-2; no reliable D call. There are 16 residues in the CDR3. From germline, CDR1 is KGHSH and CDR2 LQKENI. V lost 1 base to trimming and J lost 3 bases, with 15 bases between them. CDR3 in amino acids: CASSPRSEMDYYGYTF. In nucleotides, the CDR3 is TGTGCCAGCTCACCACGGTCTGAGATGGACTACTATGGCTACACCTTC.

The V gene is TRBV10-3, the J gene TRBJ1-2, with D hard to call. This CDR3 spans 11 amino acids. V gave up 3 bases and J gave up 8 bases, with 7 bases separating them. Germline V gives CDR1 ENHRY, CDR2 SYGVKD. CDR3 sequence reads: CAISEGSGYTF. The CDR3 DNA sequence: TGTGCCATCAGTGAAGGGAGCGGCTACACCTTC.

This chain uses TRBV28 with TRBJ2-7; 8 positions match TRBD2. The J segment lost 3 bases and the V segment lost 7 bases, leaving 14 bases of the junction unmatched. This CDR3 is built from 16 residues. Germline CDR1 MDHEN, CDR2 SYDVKM. The DNA for the CDR3 is TGTGCCAGCACATCCTCGGGAGGGACTAGGGTCTACGAGCAGTACTTC. Protein sequence: CASTSSGGTRVYEQYF.

This rearrangement joins TRBV27 to TRBJ2-2, with 7 bases lining up with TRBD2. This CDR3 has 14 amino acids. Germline V gives CDR1 MNHEY, CDR2 SMNVEV (reference sequence). The V and J ends lost 5 bases and 6 bases, in that order; junction bases with no gene match: 6. The CDR3 loop reads CASSGGGWAGELFF. CDR3 DNA: TGTGCCAGCAGTGGGGGGGGTTGGGCCGGGGAGCTGTTTTTT.

The CDR3 DNA reads TGTGCCAGCTCACCGGTCAGCGGCGGGGAGACCCAGTACTTC. It is translated as CASSPVSGGETQYF. This chain links TRBV18 with TRBJ2-5; D may be TRBD2 (5 bases). Trimming stripped 3 bases from V and 5 bases from J, with 13 bases between. Germline CDR1 and CDR2: KGHSH and LQKENI. This CDR3 comprises 14 residues.

The V call is TRBV7-2, the J call TRBJ2-7, with 7 bases identical to TRBD1. This CDR3 region has 15 residues. J was trimmed by 7 bases and V by 6 bases; bases with no gene match: 15. Germline assignment: CDR1 SGHTA and CDR2 FQGNSA. The CDR3 DNA follows: TGTGCCAGCAGAACGAGACAGGGTCCAACTGAAGAGCAGTACTTC. Amino acid sequence: CASRTRQGPTEEQYF.

The V call is TRBV2, the J call TRBJ2-2; possibly TRBD1 for D (6 bases). The germline V gene has CDR1 SNHLY and CDR2 FYNNEI. The CDR3 has 15 residues. V was shortened by 6 bases and J by 4 bases, with 15 bases between the two germline ends. This chain's CDR3 is CASRPQGSGTGELFF. The CDR3 DNA sequence: TGTGCCAGCAGACCCCAGGGGTCTGGCACCGGGGAGCTGTTTTTT.

The chain has TRBV6-5 and TRBJ1-5, with D possibly matching TRBD1 (5 bases). CDR1 and CDR2 (germline): MNHEY, SVGAGI. Between the trimmed V and J ends, which lost 0 bases and 2 bases, there was a span of 11 bases. This CDR3 spans 16 amino acids. The CDR3, as DNA: TGTGCCAGCAGTTACTCGGGGGGGGGTGGCAATCAGCCCCAGCATTTT. Translating gives CASSYSGGGGNQPQHF.

The rearrangement links TRBV11-1 to TRBJ2-5; possible D gene TRBD1, 5 bases. Trimming pared 5 bases from V and 5 bases from J, leaving 27 bases between. Germline-derived CDR1 and CDR2 are SGHAT and FQDESV (reference sequence). The CDR3 consists of 18 residues. This CDR3 reads CASSPQRVDEGDWETQYF. CDR3 in DNA: TGTGCCAGCAGCCCCCAACGTGTCGACGAAGGGGATTGGGAGACCCAGTACTTC. The variable domain in full, with the rest retrieved from reference TRBV11-1 and TRBJ2-5, is EAEVAQSPRYKITEKSQAVAFWCDPISGHATLYWYRQILGQGPELLVQFQDESVVDDSQLPKDRFSAERLKGVDSTLKIQPAELGDSAMYLCASSPQRVDEGDWETQYFGPGTRLLVL.

This chain links TRBV28 with TRBJ1-2; D gene unclear. Germline V CDR1 and CDR2: MDHEN, SYDVKM. V was shortened by 1 base and J by 7 bases, with 10 bases between the two germline ends. The CDR3 covers 13 residues. The CDR3 bases are TGTGCCAGCAGTTTATTAGGAGGAACTGGCTACACCTTC. It translates to CASSLLGGTGYTF.

This sequence joins TRBV7-2 and TRBJ2-3; TRBD1 matches 8 bases. In germline, CDR1 is SGHTA, CDR2 FQGNSA. The J segment lost 2 bases and the V segment lost 5 bases, leaving 3 bases of the junction unmatched. This CDR3 is built from 14 residues. The DNA for the CDR3 is TGTGCCAGCAGCCGGGACAGGTACACAGATACGCAGTATTTT. As protein: CASSRDRYTDTQYF.

This clone was seen a single time. The J gene is TRBJ1-4, the V gene TRBV2, with 10 nucleotides matching TRBD1. There are 16 residues in the CDR3. Per germline, CDR1 SNHLY and CDR2 FYNNEI. The V gene end was trimmed by 6 bases and the J gene end by 2 bases; junction bases not matched to a gene: 6. The CDR3 region is CASRSTGGATNEKLFF. CDR3 nucleotides: TGTGCCAGCAGGTCGACAGGGGGCGCGACTAATGAAAAACTGTTTTTT.

CDR3 nucleotide sequence: TGTGCCAGCTCACCACCGGGGGCGCGGACCGGGGAGCTGTTTTTT. It codes for CASSPPGARTGELFF. This chain connects TRBV18 to TRBJ2-2; a weak D match, TRBD1 (6 bases). The length of the CDR3 is 15 residues. Trimming took off 0 bases at V and 5 bases at J, with 10 bases between the two ends. Germline loops: CDR1 KGHSH, CDR2 LQKENI.

The chain links TRBV6-1 to TRBJ2-7, with D perhaps TRBD1 (6 bases). V lost 3 bases and J lost 0, with 15 bases in between. The germline V gene encodes CDR1 MNHNS and CDR2 SASEGT. The CDR3 is 16 amino acids. The CDR3 DNA is TGTGCCAGCAGTGACATAGGGGGTTACAGCTCCTACGAGCAGTACTTC. Protein: CASSDIGGYSSYEQYF.

This clone was found once. V and J are TRBV21-1 and TRBJ2-1; TRBD1 is the table's D call and was not checked against the DNA. TRBV21-1 is deemed a pseudogene. This CDR3 spans 14 amino acids. This CDR3 reads CASSKGQDYNEQFF. The CDR3 nucleotides read TGTGCCAGCAGCAAAGGTCAGGATTACAATGAGCAGTTCTTC.

The chain carries TRBV18 and TRBJ2-5; TRBD2 matches at 10 bases. Per the germline V gene, CDR1 is KGHSH and CDR2 is LQKENI. The CDR3 covers 17 residues. Trimming at V came to 0 bases and at J to 2 bases, leaving 6 bases not matched to a gene. Written as DNA, the CDR3 is TGTGCCAGCTCACCACCCGGACTAGCGGCAAATCAAGAGACCCAGTACTTC. It is translated as CASSPPGLAANQETQYF. Based on the CDR3 plus reference TRBV18 and TRBJ2-5, the full variable domain is NAGVMQNPRHLVRRRGQEARLRCSPMKGHSHVYWYRQLPEEGLKFMVYLQKENIIDESGMPKERFSAEFPKEGPSILRIQQVVRGDSAAYFCASSPPGLAANQETQYFGPGTRLLVL.

CDR3 sequence: CASRGTGDQPQHF. In nucleotides, the CDR3 is TGTGCCAGCAGGGGGACAGGGGATCAGCCCCAGCATTTT. The V and J genes are TRBV2 and TRBJ1-5, with TRBD1 matching 10 bases. CDR1 and CDR2 (germline): SNHLY, FYNNEI. Germline trimming cut 6 bases from V and 5 bases from J; bases unmatched to any gene: 1. This CDR3 contains 13 residues.

The chain carries TRBV29-1 and TRBJ2-7; maybe TRBD1 (6 bases). Germline lookup yields CDR1 SQVTM and CDR2 ANQGSEA. The CDR3 is made up of 11 amino acids. V shed 6 bases and J shed 7 bases, with 13 bases lying between them. The CDR3, as DNA: TGCAGCGTGCACAGGGCGAGTGAGCAGTACTTC. The encoded protein is CSVHRASEQYF.

The gene calls are TRBV28 and TRBJ2-7; 9 bases are shared with TRBD2. Per germline, CDR1 MDHEN and CDR2 SYDVKM. The J segment lost 5 bases and the V segment lost 5 bases, leaving 19 bases of the junction unmatched. The CDR3 has 18 residues. CDR3 nucleotide sequence: TGTGCCAGCAGTCCCTCGACGGGGGCTAGCGGGATACACCACGAGCAGTACTTC. Protein product: CASSPSTGASGIHHEQYF.

Relative to its sample, this clone is medium-sized. This chain uses TRBV2 with TRBJ2-7; D not resolved. CDR1 and CDR2 (germline): SNHLY, FYNNEI. The ends were cut back, 7 bases at V and 3 bases at J, with 10 bases in the middle. This CDR3 is 12 amino acids long. The CDR3 sequence is CASISRRYEQYF. The CDR3 DNA reads as TGTGCCAGCATCTCCAGGCGCTACGAGCAGTACTTC.

V is TRBV5-1 and J is TRBJ2-1, with 12 bases matching TRBD2. This CDR3 spans 15 amino acids. V lost 4 bases to trimming and J lost 6 bases; unmatched junction nucleotides: 5. CDR1 SGHRS and CDR2 YFSETQ come from the germline V gene. CDR3: CASSPSGRAGNEQFF. The CDR3 DNA is TGCGCCAGCAGCCCTAGCGGGAGGGCGGGCAATGAGCAGTTCTTC.

The chain is built from TRBV28 and TRBJ2-3; 10 bases are shared with TRBD2. The CDR3 has 19 residues. The ends lost 5 bases at V and 1 base at J; junction bases unmatched: 15. From germline, CDR1 is MDHEN and CDR2 SYDVKM. CDR3 sequence reads: CASSTKRLAGTLRTDTQYF. The CDR3 DNA reads TGTGCCAGCAGTACCAAAAGACTAGCGGGTACCCTACGCACAGATACGCAGTATTTT. The full variable domain, completed using reference TRBV28 and TRBJ2-3, is DVKVTQSSRYLVKRTGEKVFLECVQDMDHENMFWYRQDPGLGLRLIYFSYDVKMKEKGDIPEGYSVSREKKERFSLILESASTNQTSMYLCASSTKRLAGTLRTDTQYFGPGTRLTVL.

The rearrangement uses TRBV27 and TRBJ2-7, with 8 bases lining up with TRBD1. Germline loops: CDR1 MNHEY, CDR2 SMNVEV (reference sequence). The V and J ends lost 7 bases and 2 bases, in that order; junction bases with no gene match: 7. The length of the CDR3 is 14 residues. Written as DNA, the CDR3 is TGTGCCAGCAAGACCTTGGGACAGGCCTACGAGCAGTACTTC. Translated: CASKTLGQAYEQYF.

The chain joins TRBV2 to TRBJ1-2, with D possibly being TRBD1 (5 bases). V was shortened by 10 bases and J by 2 bases, with 14 bases between the two germline ends. The CDR3 covers 13 residues. Germline CDR1 reads SNHLY; CDR2 reads FYNNEI. This CDR3 reads CAIDSTANYGYTF. The DNA for the CDR3 is TGTGCCATAGATTCGACAGCGAACTATGGCTACACCTTC.

There are a few counts of this clone. The chain recombines TRBV5-1 with TRBJ2-7; 7 nucleotides align to TRBD1. Trimming at V came to 0 bases and at J to 2 bases, leaving 5 bases not matched to a gene. The CDR3 contains 15 residues. CDR1 and CDR2 (germline): SGHRS, YFSETQ. The CDR3 bases are TGCGCCAGCAGCTTGGGGACAGGTCCCGCCTACGAGCAGTACTTC. Residues: CASSLGTGPAYEQYF.

The J gene is TRBJ2-3, the V gene TRBV4-1; the D gene is possibly TRBD2 (6 bases). This CDR3 has 16 amino acids. V was shortened by 0 bases and J by 6 bases, with 16 bases between the two germline ends. Germline CDR1 reads MGHRA; CDR2 reads YSYEKL. CDR3 loop: CASSQDLRGEVDTQYF. Written as DNA, the CDR3 is TGCGCCAGCAGCCAAGATCTTCGAGGGGAGGTGGATACGCAGTATTTT.

The chain recombines TRBV6-4 with TRBJ1-1; 9 bases are shared with TRBD1. Losses at the gene ends were 3 bases for V and 5 bases for J; bases not matched to a gene: 4. The CDR3 is 14 amino acids. CDR1 MRHNA and CDR2 SNTAGT come from the germline V gene. CDR3 nucleotide sequence: TGTGCCAGCAGTGAGGGACAGGGAAGAACTGAAGCTTTCTTT. Its translation is CASSEGQGRTEAFF.

There are a few counts of this clone. Relative to the germline gene, one junction end is altered; a read error may explain this. V usage is TRBV7-2 and J usage is TRBJ2-7; TRBD2 matches 8 bases. The CDR3 is 17 residues long. Germline V gives CDR1 SGHTA, CDR2 FQGNSA. The CDR3 DNA reads TGTGCCAGCAGCTTAGTTCGGAGCGGGAGAGGCTCCTCCGAGCAGTACTTC. The encoded protein is CASSLVRSGRGSSEQYF.